Shown below are 10 T cell receptor beta chains from a single sample sequenced in a study of blood T cell repertoires in COVID-19. The method was immunoSEQ multiplex PCR; TCRdb's version includes in-frame clones alone and lacks a portion of them. The data contain 65,000 to 100,000 clones, 80% to 90% of them singletons. The sequenced sample was peripheral blood. The source of these receptors is a woman older than 75 with acute or convalescent COVID-19.

This chain uses TRBV28 with TRBJ1-5; TRBD1 agrees at 7 bases. The CDR3 runs 17 residues. Germline trimming cut 4 bases from V and 2 bases from J; bases unmatched to any gene: 11. Germline values: CDR1 MDHEN, CDR2 SYDVKM. CDR3 nucleotides: TGTGCCAGCAGTTCCTCCCGACCTACAGGGGGCAATCAGCCCCAGCATTTT. Protein product: CASSSSRPTGGNQPQHF.

CDR3 DNA sequence: TGTGCCAGCAGCTTAGTGCAGGATTCCTACGAGCAGTACTTC. Protein: CASSLVQDSYEQYF. The chain combines TRBV11-1 with TRBJ2-7; D gene unclear. Germline CDR1 SGHAT, CDR2 FQDESV (reference sequence). V lost 1 base and J 1 base, leaving 8 bases between the germline ends. The CDR3 is 14 residues long.

J is TRBJ1-2 and V is TRBV19; no reliable D call. The CDR3 totals 16 residues. Trimming shortened V by 7 bases and J by 0 bases, and 18 bases separated the two germline ends. In germline, CDR1 is LNHDA, CDR2 SQIVND (reference sequence). The CDR3 DNA reads as TGTGCCAGTAATTGGGCTGGGTCAGGAACTAACTATGGCTACACCTTC. Translation: CASNWAGSGTNYGYTF. The whole variable domain, filled in from reference TRBV19 and TRBJ1-2, reads DGGITQSPKYLFRKEGQNVTLSCEQNLNHDAMYWYRQDPGQGLRLIYYSQIVNDFQKGDIAEGYSVSREKKESFPLTVTSAQKNPTAFYLCASNWAGSGTNYGYTFGSGTRLTVV.

The rearrangement links TRBV6-5 to TRBJ1-2, with TRBD1 matching over 7 bases. V was clipped by 2 bases and J by 6 bases; unmatched bases: 9. CDR1 and CDR2 (germline): MNHEY, SVGAGI. The CDR3 spans 15 residues. The CDR3 is CASSYLDRDIHGYTF. CDR3 sequence (DNA): TGTGCCAGCAGTTACCTCGACAGGGACATCCATGGCTACACCTTC.

The rearrangement joins TRBV19 to TRBJ1-1, with D unclear. CDR1 LNHDA and CDR2 SQIVND come from the germline V gene (reference sequence). V lost 2 bases and J 1 base, leaving 8 bases between the germline ends. The CDR3 extends over 14 amino acids. The DNA for the CDR3 is TGTGCCAGTAGTATACGGGGAACGAACACTGAAGCTTTCTTT. It specifies CASSIRGTNTEAFF.

There are a few counts of this clone. The chain joins TRBV24-1 to TRBJ2-1; 14 bases map to TRBD2. Germline CDR1 is KGHDR and CDR2 is SFDVKD. V trimming: 3 bases; J trimming: 15 bases; junction bases outside the gene matches: 12. The CDR3 runs to 16 residues. CDR3 sequence: CATSDKTSGGAVPLFF. The CDR3 DNA reads as TGTGCCACCAGTGATAAGACTAGCGGGGGGGCCGTCCCACTGTTCTTC.

For this clone: A read error is possible here, since a much larger clone lies one base away. The sample holds other DNA sequences that translate to the same CDR3. The rearrangement joins TRBV3-1 (or the pseudogene TRBV3-2) to TRBJ2-7, with D hard to call. V was shortened by 0 bases and J by 2 bases, with 5 bases between the two germline ends. The germline CDR1 and CDR2 sequences are LGHDT and YNNKEL (reference sequence). This CDR3 contains 13 residues. The CDR3 DNA reads as TGTGCCAGCAGCCAAGATCGAGCCTACGAGCAGTACTTC. It codes for CASSQDRAYEQYF.

This chain uses TRBV6-5 with TRBJ1-1, with D perhaps matching TRBD1 (6 bases). Germline assignment: CDR1 MNHEY and CDR2 SVGAGI. The CDR3 is made up of 15 amino acids. Between the trimmed V and J ends, which lost 1 base and 4 bases, there was a span of 13 bases. DNA of the CDR3: TGTGCCAGCAGTTACTATGGGACAACCGCCACTGAAGCTTTCTTT. Its protein product is CASSYYGTTATEAFF.

This chain uses TRBV30 with TRBJ1-1; D may be TRBD1 (6 bases). V was shortened by 0 bases and J by 7 bases, with 18 bases between the two germline ends. The CDR3 totals 15 residues. CDR1 and CDR2 from the germline V gene are GTSNPN and SVGIG (reference sequence). CDR3 in amino acids: CAWSVQVRQGIEAFF. The CDR3 bases are TGTGCCTGGAGTGTACAGGTCAGGCAGGGGATTGAAGCTTTCTTT.

J is TRBJ2-7 and V is TRBV5-4; D gene unclear. There are 13 residues in the CDR3. The germline CDR1 and CDR2 sequences are SGHNT and YYREEE (reference sequence). Trimming pared 3 bases from V and 0 bases from J, leaving 7 bases between. The CDR3 nucleotides are TGTGCCAGCAGCTCAGGTACCTCCTACGAGCAGTACTTC. Protein product: CASSSGTSYEQYF.